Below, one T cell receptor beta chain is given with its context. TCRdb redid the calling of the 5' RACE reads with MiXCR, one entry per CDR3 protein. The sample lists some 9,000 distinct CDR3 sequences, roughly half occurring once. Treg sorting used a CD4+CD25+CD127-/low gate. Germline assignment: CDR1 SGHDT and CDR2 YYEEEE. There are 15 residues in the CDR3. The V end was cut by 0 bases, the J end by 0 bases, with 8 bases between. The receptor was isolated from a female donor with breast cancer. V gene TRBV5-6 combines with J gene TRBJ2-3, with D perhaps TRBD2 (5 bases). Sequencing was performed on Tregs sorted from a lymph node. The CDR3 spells CASSLAGISTDTQYF. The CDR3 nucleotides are TGTGCCAGCAGCTTGGCGGGAATCAGCACAGATACGCAGTATTTT.